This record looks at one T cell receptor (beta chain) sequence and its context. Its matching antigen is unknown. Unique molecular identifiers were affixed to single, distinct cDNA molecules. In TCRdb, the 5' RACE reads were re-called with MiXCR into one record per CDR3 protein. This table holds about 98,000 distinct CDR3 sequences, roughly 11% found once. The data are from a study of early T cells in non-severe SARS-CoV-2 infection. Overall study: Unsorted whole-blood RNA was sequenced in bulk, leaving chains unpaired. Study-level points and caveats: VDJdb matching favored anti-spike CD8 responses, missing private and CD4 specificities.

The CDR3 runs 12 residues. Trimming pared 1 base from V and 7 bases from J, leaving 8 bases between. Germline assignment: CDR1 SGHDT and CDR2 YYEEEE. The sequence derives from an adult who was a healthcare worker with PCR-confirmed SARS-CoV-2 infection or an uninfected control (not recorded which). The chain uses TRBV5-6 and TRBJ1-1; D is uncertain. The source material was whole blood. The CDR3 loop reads CASSLTPDEAFF. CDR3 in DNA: TGTGCCAGCAGCTTGACGCCAGATGAAGCTTTCTTT.